Sequencing of this TCR beta chain was carried out in a study of blood T cell repertoires in COVID-19. About the research overall: The origin of the acute and convalescent COVID-19 samples was the United States, Italy and Spain.

Libraries were prepared by immunoSEQ multiplex PCR; TCRdb keeps only in-frame clonotypes and omits some of them. The table has some 260,000 clones, approximately 90% seen once. The CDR3 runs 16 residues. Germline V gives CDR1 MGHRA, CDR2 YSYEKL. V lost 0 bases and J lost 2, with 11 bases in between. Sequenced input: peripheral blood. The clonotype comes from a woman in her 30s with COVID-19, enrolled during active disease. The chain carries TRBV4-1 and TRBJ2-1, with D possibly TRBD2 on 6 matching bases. CDR3 amino acids: CASSQDWREPYNEQFF. CDR3 DNA: TGCGCCAGCAGCCAAGATTGGCGGGAACCCTACAATGAGCAGTTCTTC.